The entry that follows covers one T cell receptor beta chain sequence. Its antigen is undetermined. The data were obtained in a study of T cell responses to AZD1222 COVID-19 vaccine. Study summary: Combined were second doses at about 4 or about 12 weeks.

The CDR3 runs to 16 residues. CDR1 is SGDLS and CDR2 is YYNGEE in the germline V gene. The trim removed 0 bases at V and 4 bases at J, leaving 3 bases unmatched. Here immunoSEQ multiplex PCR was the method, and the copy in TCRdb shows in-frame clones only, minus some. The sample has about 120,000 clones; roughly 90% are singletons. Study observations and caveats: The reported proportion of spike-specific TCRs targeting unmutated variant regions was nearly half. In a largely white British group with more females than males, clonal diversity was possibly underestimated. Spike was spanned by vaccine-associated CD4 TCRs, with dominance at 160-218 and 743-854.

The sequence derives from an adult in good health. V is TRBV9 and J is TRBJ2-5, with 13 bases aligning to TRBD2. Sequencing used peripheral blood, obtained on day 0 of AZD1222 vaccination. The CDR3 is CASSVGTSGGVETQYF. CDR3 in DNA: TGTGCCAGCAGCGTAGGAACTAGCGGGGGGGTAGAGACCCAGTACTTC.